A selection of T cell receptor beta chains follows, all from one sample in a study of T cell responses to AZD1222 COVID-19 vaccine. Measured with immunoSEQ multiplex PCR; TCRdb has only the in-frame clones, and not every one. The table has around 250,000 clones, over 85% seen once. The input for sequencing was peripheral blood, taken on day 0 of AZD1222 vaccination. The receptors were sampled from an adult in good health. CDR3s include the opening cysteine and the closing phenylalanine or tryptophan. Size values are once, few and many counts, or a class for expanded clones, and some rows have none.

j_gene: TRBJ1-2
v_gene: TRBV6-5
abundance: .
CDR3aa: CASSYDREYGYTF

j_gene: TRBJ2-1
v_gene: TRBV5-5
abundance: .
CDR3aa: CASSLVGLAEGEQFF

j_gene: TRBJ1-5
v_gene: TRBV28
abundance: few
CDR3aa: CASSLAPLGTGQNQPQHF

j_gene: TRBJ1-1
v_gene: TRBV5-4
abundance: .
CDR3aa: CASRNLQGTEAFF

j_gene: TRBJ1-1
v_gene: TRBV2
abundance: once
CDR3aa: CASSGAAMNTEAFF

j_gene: TRBJ1-2
v_gene: TRBV7-9
abundance: .
CDR3aa: CASSLYEQYGYTF

j_gene: TRBJ2-2
v_gene: TRBV7-9
abundance: .
CDR3aa: CASSSRGYRGRLNTGELFF

j_gene: TRBJ2-3
v_gene: TRBV7-8
abundance: .
CDR3aa: CASSLRDGTSTDTQYF

j_gene: TRBJ1-2
v_gene: TRBV7-9
abundance: .
CDR3aa: CASSLAAREDYGYTF

j_gene: TRBJ2-1
v_gene: TRBV24-1
abundance: .
CDR3aa: CATSGSGRDEQFF

j_gene: TRBJ1-4
v_gene: TRBV5-1
abundance: few
CDR3aa: CASSLEPGGLEKLFF

j_gene: TRBJ1-5
v_gene: TRBV6-5
abundance: .
CDR3aa: CASRPGPSQPQHF

j_gene: TRBJ2-1
v_gene: TRBV29-1
abundance: .
CDR3aa: CSGNGLAGKDEQFF

j_gene: TRBJ1-2
v_gene: TRBV12-5
abundance: .
CDR3aa: CASGRGGNYGYTF

j_gene: TRBJ2-1
v_gene: TRBV4-1
abundance: .
CDR3aa: CASSPRLAGDDEQFF

j_gene: TRBJ2-7
v_gene: TRBV11-2
abundance: .
CDR3aa: CASSFPLEDPGAYEQYF

j_gene: TRBJ1-5
v_gene: TRBV2
abundance: .
CDR3aa: CASTSRVGNQPQHF